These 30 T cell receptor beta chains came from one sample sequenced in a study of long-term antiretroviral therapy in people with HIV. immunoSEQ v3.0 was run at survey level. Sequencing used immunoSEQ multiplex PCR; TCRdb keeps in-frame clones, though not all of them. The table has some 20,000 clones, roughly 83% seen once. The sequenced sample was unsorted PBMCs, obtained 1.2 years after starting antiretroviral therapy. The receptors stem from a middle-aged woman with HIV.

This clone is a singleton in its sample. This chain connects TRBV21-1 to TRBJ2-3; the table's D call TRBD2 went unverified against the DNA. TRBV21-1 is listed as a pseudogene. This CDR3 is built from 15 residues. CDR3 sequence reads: CASSNGTSGTDTQYF. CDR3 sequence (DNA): TGTGCCAGCAGCAACGGGACTAGCGGCACAGATACGCAGTATTTT.

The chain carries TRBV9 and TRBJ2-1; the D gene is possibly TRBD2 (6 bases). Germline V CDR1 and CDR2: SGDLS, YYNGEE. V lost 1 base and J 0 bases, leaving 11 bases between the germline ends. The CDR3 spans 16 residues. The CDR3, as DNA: TGTGCCAGCAGCGTACTAGCGTCGAGCTCCTACAATGAGCAGTTCTTC. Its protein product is CASSVLASSSYNEQFF.

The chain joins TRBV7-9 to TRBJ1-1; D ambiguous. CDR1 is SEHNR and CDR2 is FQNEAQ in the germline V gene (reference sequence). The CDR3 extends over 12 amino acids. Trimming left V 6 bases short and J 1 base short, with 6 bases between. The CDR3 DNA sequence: TGTGCCAGCAGGGCAGGGAACACTGAAGCTTTCTTT. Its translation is CASRAGNTEAFF.

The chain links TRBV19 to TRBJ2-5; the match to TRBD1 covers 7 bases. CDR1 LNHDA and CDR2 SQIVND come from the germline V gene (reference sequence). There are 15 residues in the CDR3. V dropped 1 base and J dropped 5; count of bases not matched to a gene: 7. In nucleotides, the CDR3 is TGTGCCAGTAGTATAGCCGGTCAGGGGGTGGAGACCCAGTACTTC. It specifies CASSIAGQGVETQYF.

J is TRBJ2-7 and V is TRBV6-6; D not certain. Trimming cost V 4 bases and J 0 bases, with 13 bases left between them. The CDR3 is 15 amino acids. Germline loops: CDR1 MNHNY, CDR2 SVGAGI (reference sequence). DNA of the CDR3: TGTGCCAGCAGTTCCCCCCTAGGAGTCTCCTACGAGCAGTACTTC. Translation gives CASSSPLGVSYEQYF.

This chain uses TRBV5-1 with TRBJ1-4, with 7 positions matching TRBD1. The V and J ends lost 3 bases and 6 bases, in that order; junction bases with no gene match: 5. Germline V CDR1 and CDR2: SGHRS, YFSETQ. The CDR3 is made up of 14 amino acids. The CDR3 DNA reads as TGCGCCAGCAGCTCCGGGACAGTGGATGAAAAACTGTTTTTT. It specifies CASSSGTVDEKLFF.

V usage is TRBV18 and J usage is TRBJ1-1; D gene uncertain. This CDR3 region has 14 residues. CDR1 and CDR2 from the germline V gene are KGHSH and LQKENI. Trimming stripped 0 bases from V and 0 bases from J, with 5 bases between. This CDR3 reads CASSPPFMNTEAFF. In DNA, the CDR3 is TGTGCCAGCTCACCACCATTTATGAACACTGAAGCTTTCTTT.

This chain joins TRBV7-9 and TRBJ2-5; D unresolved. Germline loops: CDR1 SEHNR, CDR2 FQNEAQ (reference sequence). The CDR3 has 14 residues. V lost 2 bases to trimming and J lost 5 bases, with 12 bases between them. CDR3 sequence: CASSLPAYRETQYF. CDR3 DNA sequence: TGTGCCAGCAGCTTACCTGCGTATCGTGAGACCCAGTACTTC.

CDR3: CASSPRTSGDTQYF. The CDR3 DNA is TGTGCCAGCTCACCACGGACTAGCGGAGATACGCAGTATTTT. The chain employs TRBV18 and TRBJ2-3; 10 bases align to TRBD2. After removal of 1 base from V and 5 bases from J, the junction contained 0 bases not matched to a gene. The CDR3 contains 14 residues. The germline V gene encodes CDR1 KGHSH and CDR2 LQKENI.

The CDR3 here is CASSLGGLAGVDTQYF. In nucleotides, the CDR3 is TGTGCCAGCAGCTTAGGGGGGCTAGCGGGAGTAGATACGCAGTATTTT. J is TRBJ2-3 and V is TRBV7-2; 10 bases agree with TRBD2. CDR1 and CDR2 from the germline V gene are SGHTA and FQGNSA. V lost 1 base, J lost 5 bases, and 6 bases stayed unmatched. The CDR3 has 16 amino acids.

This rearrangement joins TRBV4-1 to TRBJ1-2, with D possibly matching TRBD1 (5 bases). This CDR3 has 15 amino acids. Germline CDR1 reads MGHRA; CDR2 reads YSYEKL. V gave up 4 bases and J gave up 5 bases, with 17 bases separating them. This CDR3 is CASSPNWAGSYGYTF. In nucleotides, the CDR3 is TGCGCCAGCAGCCCCAATTGGGCAGGGTCTTATGGCTACACCTTC.

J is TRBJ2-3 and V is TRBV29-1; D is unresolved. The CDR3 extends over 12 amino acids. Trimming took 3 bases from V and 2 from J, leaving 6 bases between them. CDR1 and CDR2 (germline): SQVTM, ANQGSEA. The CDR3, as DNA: TGCAGCGTTGATGATGACACAGATACGCAGTATTTT. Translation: CSVDDDTDTQYF.

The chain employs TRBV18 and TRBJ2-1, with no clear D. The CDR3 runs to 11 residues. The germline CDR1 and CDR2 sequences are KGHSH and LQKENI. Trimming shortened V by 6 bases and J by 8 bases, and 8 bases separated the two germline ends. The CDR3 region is CASSQQDEQFF. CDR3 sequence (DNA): TGTGCCAGCTCGCAGCAGGATGAGCAGTTCTTC.

CDR3 nucleotide sequence: TGCGCCAGCAGCTTGTTCGGGGGGCCTAACACTGAAGCTTTCTTT. As protein: CASSLFGGPNTEAFF. The chain joins TRBV5-1 to TRBJ1-1; D is possibly TRBD1 (6 bases). Per germline, CDR1 SGHRS and CDR2 YFSETQ. The CDR3 sequence is 15 residues long. The V end was cut by 1 base, the J end by 2 bases, with 12 bases between.

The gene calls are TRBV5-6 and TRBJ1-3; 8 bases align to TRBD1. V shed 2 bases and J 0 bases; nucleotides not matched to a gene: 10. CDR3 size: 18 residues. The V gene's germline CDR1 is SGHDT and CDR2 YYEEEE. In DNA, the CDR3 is TGTGCCAGCAGCTTCGGGAGAACAGGGGGGTTCTCTGGAAACACCATATATTTT. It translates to CASSFGRTGGFSGNTIYF.

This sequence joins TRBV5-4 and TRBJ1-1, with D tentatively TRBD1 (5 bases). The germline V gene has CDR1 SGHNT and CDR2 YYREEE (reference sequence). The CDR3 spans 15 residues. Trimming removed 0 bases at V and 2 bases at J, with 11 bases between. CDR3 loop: CASSLEEGLNTEAFF. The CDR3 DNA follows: TGTGCCAGCAGCTTGGAGGAGGGACTAAACACTGAAGCTTTCTTT.

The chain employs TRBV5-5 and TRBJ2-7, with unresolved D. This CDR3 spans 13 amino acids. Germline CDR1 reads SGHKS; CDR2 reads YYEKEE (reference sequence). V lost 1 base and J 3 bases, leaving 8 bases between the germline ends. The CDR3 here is CASSLSWGYEQYF. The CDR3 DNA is TGTGCCAGCAGCTTGTCGTGGGGCTACGAGCAGTACTTC.

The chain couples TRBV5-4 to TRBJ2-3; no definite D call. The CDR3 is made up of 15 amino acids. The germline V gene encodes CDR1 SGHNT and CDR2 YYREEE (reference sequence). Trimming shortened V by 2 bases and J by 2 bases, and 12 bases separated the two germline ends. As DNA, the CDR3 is TGTGCCAGCAGCTTACGGCAGGTTCTCACAGATACGCAGTATTTT. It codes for CASSLRQVLTDTQYF.

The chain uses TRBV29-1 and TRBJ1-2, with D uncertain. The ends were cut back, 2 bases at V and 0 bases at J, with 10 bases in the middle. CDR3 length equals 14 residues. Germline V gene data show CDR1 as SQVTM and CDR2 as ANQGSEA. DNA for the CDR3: TGCAGCGTTGAATCACGAGGAGCTAACTATGGCTACACCTTC. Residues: CSVESRGANYGYTF.

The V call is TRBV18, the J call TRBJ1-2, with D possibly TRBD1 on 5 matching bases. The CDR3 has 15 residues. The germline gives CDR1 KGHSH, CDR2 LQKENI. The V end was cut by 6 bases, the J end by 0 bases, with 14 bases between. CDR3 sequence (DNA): TGTGCCAGCTCCCGGGACCCCGGAGCTAACTATGGCTACACCTTC. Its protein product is CASSRDPGANYGYTF.

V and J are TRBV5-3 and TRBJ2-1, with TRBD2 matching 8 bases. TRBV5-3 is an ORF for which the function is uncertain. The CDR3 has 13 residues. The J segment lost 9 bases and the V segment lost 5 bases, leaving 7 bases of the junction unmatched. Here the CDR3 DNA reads TGTGCCAGAAGGGGACTAGAGAAGGGTGAGCAGTTCTTC. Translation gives CARRGLEKGEQFF.

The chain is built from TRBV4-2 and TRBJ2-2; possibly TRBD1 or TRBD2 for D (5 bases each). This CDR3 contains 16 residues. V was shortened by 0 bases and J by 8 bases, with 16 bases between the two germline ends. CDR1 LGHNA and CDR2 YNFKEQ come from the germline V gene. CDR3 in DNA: TGTGCCAGCAGCCAAGAACCCGGGACGCAGACTGGGGAGCTGTTTTTT. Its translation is CASSQEPGTQTGELFF.

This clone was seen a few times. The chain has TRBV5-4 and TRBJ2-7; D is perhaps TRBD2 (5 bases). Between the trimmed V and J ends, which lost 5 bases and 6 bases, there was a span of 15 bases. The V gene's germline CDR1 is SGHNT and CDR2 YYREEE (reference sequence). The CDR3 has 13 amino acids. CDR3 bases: TGTGCCAGCAGGCCCCCAGGCGCGGGCGAGCAGTACTTC. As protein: CASRPPGAGEQYF.

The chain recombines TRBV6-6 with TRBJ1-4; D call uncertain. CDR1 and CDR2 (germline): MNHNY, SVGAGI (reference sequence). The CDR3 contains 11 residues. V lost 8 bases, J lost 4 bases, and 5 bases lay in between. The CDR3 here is CASQINEKLFF. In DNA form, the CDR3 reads TGTGCCAGCCAGATTAATGAAAAACTGTTTTTT.

The CDR3 region is CASSPQGDQPQHF. The CDR3 DNA sequence: TGTGCCAGCTCACCCCAAGGAGATCAGCCCCAGCATTTT. The V and J genes are TRBV18 and TRBJ1-5; D uncertain. Per germline, CDR1 KGHSH and CDR2 LQKENI. This CDR3 contains 13 residues. V lost 3 bases, J lost 5 bases, and 8 bases lay in between. The full variable domain, with the rest looked up from reference TRBV18 and TRBJ1-5, is NAGVMQNPRHLVRRRGQEARLRCSPMKGHSHVYWYRQLPEEGLKFMVYLQKENIIDESGMPKERFSAEFPKEGPSILRIQQVVRGDSAAYFCASSPQGDQPQHFGDGTRLSIL.

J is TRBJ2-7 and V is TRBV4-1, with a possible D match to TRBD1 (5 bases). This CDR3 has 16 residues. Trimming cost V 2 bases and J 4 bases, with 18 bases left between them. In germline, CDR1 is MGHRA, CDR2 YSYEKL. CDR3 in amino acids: CASSQRIPPGIYEQYF. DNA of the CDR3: TGCGCCAGCAGCCAACGAATACCCCCAGGGATTTACGAGCAGTACTTC.

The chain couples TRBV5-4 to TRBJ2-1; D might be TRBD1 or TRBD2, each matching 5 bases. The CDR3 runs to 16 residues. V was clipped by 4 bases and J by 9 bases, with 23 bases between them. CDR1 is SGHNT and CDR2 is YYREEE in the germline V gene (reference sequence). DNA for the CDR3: TGTGCCAGCAGCAGGGAAGGTGGGGCTCTGAGGGGTGAGCAGTTCTTC. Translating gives CASSREGGALRGEQFF.

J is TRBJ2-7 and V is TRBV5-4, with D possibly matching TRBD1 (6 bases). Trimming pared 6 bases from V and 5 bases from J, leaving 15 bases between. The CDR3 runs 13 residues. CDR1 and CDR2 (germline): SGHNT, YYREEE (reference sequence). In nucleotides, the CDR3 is TGTGCCAGCACCTTCAACAGGGACCACGAGCAGTACTTC. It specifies CASTFNRDHEQYF.

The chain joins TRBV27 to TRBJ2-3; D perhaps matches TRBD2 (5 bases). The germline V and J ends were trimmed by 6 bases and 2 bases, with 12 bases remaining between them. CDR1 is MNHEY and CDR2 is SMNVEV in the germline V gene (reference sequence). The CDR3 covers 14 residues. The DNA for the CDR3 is TGTGCCAGCAGAGTCCTAGCTACCACAGATACGCAGTATTTT. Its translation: CASRVLATTDTQYF.

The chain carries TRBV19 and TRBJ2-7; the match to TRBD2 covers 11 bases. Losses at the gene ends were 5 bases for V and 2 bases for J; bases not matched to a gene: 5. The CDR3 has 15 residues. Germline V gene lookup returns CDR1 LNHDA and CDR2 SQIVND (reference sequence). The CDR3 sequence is CASSWGLAEPYEQYF. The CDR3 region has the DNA TGTGCCAGTAGTTGGGGACTAGCGGAACCCTACGAGCAGTACTTC.